This T cell receptor beta chain is drawn from a study of cytomegalovirus exposure and HLA in healthy donors (dated by TCRdb to about 2017). Study-level background: According to a later analysis, the 110 or so validation repertoires were produced on the same platform as the approximately 600 repertoires of the first cohort. The study was designed to test whether signatures of past pathogen exposure could be identified by cataloging public T cell receptors. Along with the approximately 700-subject first cohort, a separate validation cohort of some 130 different subjects was used. The study combined high-throughput TCR immunosequencing, statistical association of individual TCRs with disease status, and machine learning to predict cytomegalovirus infection status.

Paper-wide results and their limitations: In the study, about 150 TCR beta chains were listed as associated with cytomegalovirus. Cytomegalovirus status was reported to be diagnosed by the classifier with high specificity and sensitivity in both the original and validation cohorts. A few of the identified cytomegalovirus-associated TCR beta chains were confirmed in vitro to be specific for cytomegalovirus antigens. All 110 or so repertoires were used to score co-occurrence in the validation cohort in a later analysis, because that analysis had no HLA typing for the cohort. The authors suggested that the approach could potentially be extended to other disease states and immunological phenotypes. A later analysis found that TCRs clustered in the first cohort also tended to co-occur in the roughly 110 validation repertoires, with 94% of cluster scores above 0. While some public TCRs were present in many individuals, most TCR sequences turned up only very rarely across donors.

Comments on this clone: Its antigen remains undetermined. It has no much larger one-base neighbor in the sample; base qualities were not kept.

Measured from the cysteine to the phenylalanine, the CDR3 is 13 residues long. Of the read, only the CDR3 DNA is kept; its 39 bases are in frame from base 1. The germline V gene supplies CDR1 SGHAT and CDR2 FQNNGV. After removal of 4 bases from V and 8 bases from J, the junction retains 3 bases not matched to a gene. Donors formed part of the validation cohort, which comprised about 130 subjects and was distinct from the first cohort of over 500 subjects. Library prep was done by the immunoSEQ multiplex PCR assay. On the study's bioinformatics: To diagnose cytomegalovirus status from the catalog of TCR beta chain sequences, a statistical classification framework was built. The immuneACCESS repertoire file appears here via TCRdb, limited to in-frame rearrangements. These files lack a portion of the clones; in checked studies, under half of the deficit traces to unresolved V genes, and the cause of the others is not known. V, J and clone size are taken as reported in that table, and D and trimming were inferred from the DNA itself. Present in this sample are 68,000 or so clones, roughly nine tenths of which were seen just once. Roughly 3.1% of the sample rests with the top ten.

The V and J genes are TRBV11-2 and TRBJ1-2; 11 central nucleotides agree with TRBD1. Sequencing input: PBMCs. The clonotype originates from a man aged 18 to 29 in good health and CMV-seronegative. CDR3 reads: CASSSDRGLGYTF. The nucleotide sequence reads TGTGCCAGCAGCTCGGACAGGGGGCTCGGCTACACCTTC.